The sequence of this T cell receptor beta chain was determined in a study of cytomegalovirus exposure and HLA in healthy donors. Study-level background: Of around 400 genotyped donors, more than 75% grouped in the Caucasian-associated ancestry cluster.

The ends lost 5 bases at V and 6 bases at J; junction bases unmatched: 3. The CDR3 runs to 13 residues. Germline V gene sequence: CDR1 SGHTA, CDR2 FQGNSA. Whole-study results and caveats: In terms of immune exposure information, only CMV serostatus was available. Evidence from a later analysis indicated that most CMV-associated TCR beta chains looked HLA-restricted.

Regarding this clone: Its antigen is as yet unknown.

It was with 60 Vbeta and 13 Jbeta primers that the PCR ran. The table came from immunoSEQ multiplex PCR; TCRdb's copy has only in-frame clones and leaves some out. The sample has some 150,000 clones, roughly 85% seen once. The sample comprised PBMCs. The TCR sequence derives from a male donor in good health and CMV-seronegative. This chain links TRBV7-2 with TRBJ2-7, with 11 bases identical to TRBD2. For the CDR3, the DNA is TGTGCCAGCAGCCTGACTAGCGGGACCGAGCAGTACTTC. Amino acids: CASSLTSGTEQYF.